This TCR beta chain was sequenced for a study of CXCR3-negative and CXCR3-positive naive CD8 T cells (dated by TCRdb to between 2017 and 2020). Looking at the study overall: About 150 million TRB reads were obtained in total, roughly 1.5 +/- 0.3 million reads per library. Diversity and physicochemical repertoire analyses were performed on about eleven donors pooled from two independent experiments. TRBV-TRBJ cluster analysis included naive subsets from roughly 5 donors and memory cells from 3 donors. The study at large found these results: Similar TRBV-TRBJ usage was shown by naive CXCR3-negative and CXCR3-positive cells from the same donor, whereas distinct patterns were shown by memory cells. Because surface CD5, which is linked to self-reactivity in mice, was comparable between the naive subsets, TCR interaction strength was also inferred from TRB CDR3 physicochemical properties. Because CXCR3 expression was partially decreased after cryopreservation, freshly isolated PBMCs were used for most assays. Comparably high repertoire diversity was found in both naive subsets, whereas much lower repertoire diversity was found in memory CD8+ T cells. TRB CDR3s from CXCR3-positive naive cells showed higher hydrophobicity (lower Kidera factor 4), lower energy, and higher strength and volume indices than CXCR3-negative naive cells.

Sequencing relied on a NextSeq 550. The Human TCR Profiling Kit (MiLaboratory) was used to prepare UMI-labeled 5' RACE TRB cDNA libraries. The full amount of extracted RNA was used for cDNA synthesis, and the full amount of resulting cDNA was used for PCR amplification. The libraries were made side by side, with each library going through the same number of PCR cycles. The study's processing was this. With a minimum of two reads required per UMI, MIGEC and MiXCR pulled out about 52,000 +/- 9,100 unique UMI-labeled TRB cDNA molecules from each library. On average, 40,000 +/- 10,000 functional in-frame TRB CDR3 nucleotide clonotypes lacking stop codons were found per library. Diversity metrics, including normalized Shannon-Wiener and Chao1, were computed in VDJtools after downsampling to 5000 UMI-labeled TRB molecules per sample. Clonotype-size-weighted physicochemical properties of the central five CDR3 residues (interaction energy, strength, volume and Kidera factor 4) were computed in VDJtools. TCRdb reprocessed the public reads and reports one entry per CDR3 protein sequence, without DNA. The V and J calls here are based on TCRdb, not the publication. This sample's table contains around 84,000 distinct CDR3 sequences. The biggest ten clones account for less than 0.85% of the sample.

With regard to this clonotype: The antigen it binds to is not known.

Each CD8+ T cell subset was flow-sorted in triplicate, with 300,000 or so cells per subset placed directly into RLT lysis buffer. To keep memory contaminants out, a stringent definition of naive CD8+ T cells was applied: CD45RO-CCR7+CD27+CD95-. Standard density gradient centrifugation was used to isolate peripheral blood mononuclear cells from buffy coats. Naive CXCR3-negative and CXCR3-positive CD8+ T cells were flow-sorted using a FACSAria III. Total RNA was extracted from sorted cells using an RNeasy Mini Kit. The germline V gene (reference sequence) gives CDR1 as DFQATT and CDR2 as SNEGSKA. The CDR3 contains 12 residues, cysteine and phenylalanine counted. This entry has no DNA.

The specimen was naive CXCR3+ CD8+ T cells from blood. The cell subset or site tag for this specimen amounts to: CD45RO-CCR7+CD27+CD95- naive CD8+ T cells expressing CXCR3 (TNR3+). The chain was built from TRBV20-1 and TRBJ1-1; TCRdb proposes TRBD1, but this gene call is untestable without DNA. This sequence was found in a human donor in good health. Some clones in this sample may be carry-over from other donors' samples. The CDR3 in this case is CSARTGDTEAFF.